Listed below are T cell receptor beta chains from one sample, sequenced in a study of blood T cell repertoires in COVID-19. This table comes from immunoSEQ multiplex PCR, and its TCRdb copy is limited to in-frame clones, with some not included. The sample consists of 130,000 to 150,000 clones, around nine tenths of them appearing once. The material sequenced was peripheral blood. These receptors were collected from a woman aged 50 to 65 with active or convalescent COVID-19. The CDR3 runs from the conserved cysteine through the conserved F or W. A D gene is named only where the DNA matches it firmly. Where a row states a size, it is once, few, many or the class of an expanded clone; other rows omit it.

D gene | clone size | J gene | CDR3 length | V gene | CDR3 DNA | CDR3 protein
TRBD1 | . | TRBJ1-6 | 15 | TRBV7-9 | TGTGCCAGCAGCATTTTCAGGGGGCGGGATTCACCCCTCCACTTT | CASSIFRGRDSPLHF
TRBD2 | . | TRBJ2-5 | 16 | TRBV6-2/TRBV6-3 | TGTGCCAGCAGTTCCCTAGCGGGGGGGCCCCAAGAGACCCAGTACTTC | CASSSLAGGPQETQYF
TRBD1 | . | TRBJ1-1 | 15 | TRBV18 | TGTGCCAGCTCACTCTCTCGACAGGGGGACACTGAAGCTTTCTTT | CASSLSRQGDTEAFF
TRBD1 | . | TRBJ1-2 | 13 | TRBV15 | TGTGCCACCAGCAGAGATGACAGGGGCGGCTACACCTTC | CATSRDDRGGYTF
TRBD2 | . | TRBJ2-3 | 15 | TRBV6-4 | TGTGCCAGCAGTGCGTTAGCGGGGGGCACAGATACGCAGTATTTT | CASSALAGGTDTQYF
TRBD1 | . | TRBJ1-2 | 15 | TRBV27 | TGTGCCAGCAGTCAACAGGGGTGGGCTAACTATGGCTACACCTTC | CASSQQGWANYGYTF
. | . | TRBJ1-5 | 16 | TRBV6-5 | TGTGCCAGCAGTTACTCGGCAGGCGCGAACAATCAGCCCCAGCATTTT | CASSYSAGANNQPQHF
. | few | TRBJ2-2 | 13 | TRBV3-1/TRBV3-2 | TGTGCCAGCAGCCAACGGGACACCGGGGAGCTGTTTTTT | CASSQRDTGELFF
TRBD2 | . | TRBJ2-3 | 12 | TRBV28 | TGTGCCAGCAGGCGGGGGGCAGATACGCAGTATTTT | CASRRGADTQYF
TRBD1 | . | TRBJ2-7 | 14 | TRBV13 | TGTGCCAGCTCCCCAGGACAGGGACGCTACGAGCAGTACTTC | CASSPGQGRYEQYF
. | . | TRBJ1-1 | 12 | TRBV29-1 | TGCAGCGCTCAACCGGGGGGGACTGAAGCTTTCTTT | CSAQPGGTEAFF
. | . | TRBJ1-2 | 15 | TRBV5-8 | TGTGCCAGCAGCGAGACAGGACACTCCGACTATGGCTACACCTTC | CASSETGHSDYGYTF
TRBD1 | . | TRBJ2-3 | 15 | TRBV4-3 | TGCGCCAGCAGCCAATCCTCAGGGGGTTTGGATACGCAGTATTTT | CASSQSSGGLDTQYF
. | . | TRBJ1-2 | 13 | TRBV6-5 | TGTGCCAGCAGCCCGCTGGCAGGCTATGGCTACACCTTC | CASSPLAGYGYTF
TRBD2 | . | TRBJ2-1 | 14 | TRBV4-3 | TGCGCCAGCAGCCAAGAGCGGGGGGCTAATGAGCAGTTCTTC | CASSQERGANEQFF
. | . | TRBJ1-4 | 16 | TRBV18 | TGTGCCAGCTCACCCGCGCGAGGTCAATTAAATGAAAAACTGTTTTTT | CASSPARGQLNEKLFF
TRBD2 | . | TRBJ2-1 | 16 | TRBV27 | TGTGCCAGCAGTTCGGGAGCTAGCGGGAGGGCCCGAGAGCAGTTCTTC | CASSSGASGRAREQFF
. | . | TRBJ1-2 | 14 | TRBV6-2/TRBV6-3 | TGTGCCAGCAGCCCCCTGAACACGCACTATGGCTACACCTTC | CASSPLNTHYGYTF
TRBD1 | . | TRBJ1-1 | 16 | TRBV5-1 | TGCGCCAGCAGCTTTTCGGGGACAGGGGAGGTCACTGAAGCTTTCTTT | CASSFSGTGEVTEAFF
TRBD1 | . | TRBJ1-1 | 14 | TRBV5-8 | TGTGCCAGCACCATGACAGGGATTGGTACTGAAGCTTTCTTT | CASTMTGIGTEAFF
. | once | TRBJ1-2 | 12 | TRBV29-1 | TGCAGCGGGGAGCTGTCGGGCTATGGCTACACCTTC | CSGELSGYGYTF
. | . | TRBJ1-4 | 13 | TRBV2 | TGTGCCAGCAGGGGACTCCCCGTGGAAAAACTGTTTTTT | CASRGLPVEKLFF
. | . | TRBJ1-1 | 11 | TRBV12-3/TRBV12-4 | TGTGCCAGCAGTCGCCAGACTGAAGCTTTCTTT | CASSRQTEAFF